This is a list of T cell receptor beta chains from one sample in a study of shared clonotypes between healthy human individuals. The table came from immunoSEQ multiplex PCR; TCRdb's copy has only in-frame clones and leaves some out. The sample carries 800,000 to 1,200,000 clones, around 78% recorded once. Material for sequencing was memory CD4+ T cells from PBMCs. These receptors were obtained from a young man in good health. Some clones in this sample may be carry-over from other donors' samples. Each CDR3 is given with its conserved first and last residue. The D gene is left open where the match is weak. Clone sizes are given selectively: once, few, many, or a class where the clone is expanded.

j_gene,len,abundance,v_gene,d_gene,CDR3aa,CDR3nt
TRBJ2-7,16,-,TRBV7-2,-,CASSLIGLAQSGEQYF,TGTGCCAGCAGCTTAATTGGTCTAGCTCAGAGCGGGGAGCAGTACTTC
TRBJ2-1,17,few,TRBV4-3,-,CASSQVVGAVDYNEQFF,TGCGCCAGCAGCCAAGTGGTAGGGGCAGTGGACTACAATGAGCAGTTCTTC
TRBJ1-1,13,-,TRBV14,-,CASSHLGRTEAFF,TGTGCCAGCAGCCACCTGGGACGGACTGAAGCTTTCTTT
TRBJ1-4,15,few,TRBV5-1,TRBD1,CASSLRTGGNEKLFF,TGCGCCAGCAGCTTAAGGACAGGGGGCAATGAAAAACTGTTTTTT
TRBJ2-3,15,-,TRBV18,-,CASSPGQTSTDTQYF,TGTGCCAGCTCACCTGGACAGACAAGCACAGATACGCAGTATTTT
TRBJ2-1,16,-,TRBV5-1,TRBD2,CASSLSNGRAQNEQFF,TGCGCCAGCAGCTTGAGCAACGGGAGGGCCCAAAACGAGCAGTTCTTC
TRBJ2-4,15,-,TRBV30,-,CAWSGHRLAKNIQYF,TGTGCCTGGAGCGGACACCGGTTAGCCAAAAACATTCAGTACTTC
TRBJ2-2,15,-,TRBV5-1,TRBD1,CASRGGTGNTGELFF,TGCGCCAGCAGAGGAGGGACAGGGAACACCGGGGAGCTGTTTTTT
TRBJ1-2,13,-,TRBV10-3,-,CAITRGPNYGYTF,TGTGCCATCACGCGGGGGCCTAACTATGGCTACACCTTC
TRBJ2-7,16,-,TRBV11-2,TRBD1,CASSPPVRQGGNEQYF,TGTGCCAGCAGCCCGCCGGTCAGACAGGGGGGGAACGAGCAGTACTTC
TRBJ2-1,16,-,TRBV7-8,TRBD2,CASSSLPGGLYNEQFF,TGTGCCAGCAGCTCCCTGCCGGGGGGACTCTACAATGAGCAGTTCTTC
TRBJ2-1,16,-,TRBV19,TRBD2,CASSIDWAGGGNEQFF,TGTGCCAGTAGTATAGATTGGGCGGGAGGTGGCAATGAGCAGTTCTTC
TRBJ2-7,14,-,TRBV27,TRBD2,CASSLREGRGEQYF,TGTGCCAGCAGTTTGCGGGAGGGCCGAGGCGAGCAGTACTTC
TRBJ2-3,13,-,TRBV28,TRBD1,CASTGTGVNTQYF,TGTGCCAGCACCGGGACAGGGGTAAATACGCAGTATTTT
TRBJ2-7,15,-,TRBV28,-,CASSLSARAVSRQYF,TGTGCCAGCAGTTTAAGCGCCAGGGCCGTGAGTCGGCAGTACTTC
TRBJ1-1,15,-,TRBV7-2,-,CASSLDASHYTEAFF,TGTGCCAGCAGCTTAGACGCCAGTCATTACACTGAAGCTTTCTTT
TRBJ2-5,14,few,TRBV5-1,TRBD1,CASSPQGARETQYF,TGCGCCAGCAGCCCACAGGGGGCGCGGGAGACCCAGTACTTC
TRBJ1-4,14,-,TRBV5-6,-,CASSSQGGAEKLFF,TGTGCCAGCAGCTCACAGGGTGGGGCTGAAAAACTGTTTTTT
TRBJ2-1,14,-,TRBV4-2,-,CASSQEVSFNEQFF,TGTGCCAGCAGCCAAGAGGTTAGCTTCAATGAGCAGTTCTTC
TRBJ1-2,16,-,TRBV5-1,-,CASSLVEGSFNYGYTF,TGCGCCAGCAGCTTGGTGGAGGGCAGTTTTAACTATGGCTACACCTTC
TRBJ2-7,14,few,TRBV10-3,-,CAISASAGLYEQYF,TGTGCCATCAGTGCTTCGGCGGGACTCTACGAGCAGTACTTC
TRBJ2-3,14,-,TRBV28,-,CASTLGHSTDTQYF,TGTGCCAGCACCCTGGGCCATAGCACAGATACGCAGTATTTT
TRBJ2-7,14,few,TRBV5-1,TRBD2,CASSPQAGEGEQYF,TGCGCCAGCAGCCCCCAGGCGGGAGAGGGCGAGCAGTACTTC
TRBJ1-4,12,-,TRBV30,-,CAWSASREKLFF,TGTGCCTGGAGTGCCTCTCGGGAAAAACTGTTTTTT
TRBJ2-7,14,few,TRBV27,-,CASSRTGTSYEQYF,TGTGCCAGCAGCAGGACCGGGACATCCTACGAGCAGTACTTC
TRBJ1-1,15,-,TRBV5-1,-,CASSLGTGPNTEAFF,TGCGCCAGCAGCTTGGGTACGGGCCCGAACACTGAAGCTTTCTTT
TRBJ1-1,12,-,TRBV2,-,CASSGSGAEAFF,TGTGCCAGCAGTGGCTCGGGGGCTGAAGCTTTCTTT
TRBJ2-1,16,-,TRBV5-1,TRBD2,CASSLGGGRLYNEQFF,TGCGCCAGCAGCTTGGGTGGCGGGAGACTCTACAATGAGCAGTTCTTC
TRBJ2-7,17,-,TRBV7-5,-,CARSFGDRVPFSYEQYF,TGTGCCAGAAGCTTTGGCGACAGGGTCCCGTTCTCCTACGAGCAGTACTTC
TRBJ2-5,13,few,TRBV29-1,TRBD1,CSAKGGPGETQYF,TGCAGCGCTAAAGGGGGCCCCGGAGAGACCCAGTACTTC
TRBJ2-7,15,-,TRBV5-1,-,CASSFTGRFPGEQYF,TGCGCCAGCAGCTTCACGGGGCGCTTCCCGGGCGAGCAGTACTTC
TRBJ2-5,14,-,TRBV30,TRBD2,CAWNLAGAEETQYF,TGTGCCTGGAATCTAGCGGGAGCAGAGGAGACCCAGTACTTC
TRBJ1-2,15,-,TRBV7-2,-,CASSLAFASGDGYTF,TGTGCCAGCAGCTTAGCGTTTGCGTCCGGGGATGGCTACACCTTC
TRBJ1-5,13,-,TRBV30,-,CAWRKLANQPQHF,TGTGCCTGGAGAAAACTGGCCAATCAGCCCCAGCATTTT
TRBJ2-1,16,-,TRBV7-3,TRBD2,CASSPQPGLAGNEQFF,TGTGCCAGCAGCCCGCAACCGGGACTAGCGGGCAATGAGCAGTTCTTC
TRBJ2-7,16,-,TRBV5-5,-,CASSLESANRAYEQYF,TGTGCCAGCAGCCTAGAATCCGCAAACAGGGCCTACGAGCAGTACTTC
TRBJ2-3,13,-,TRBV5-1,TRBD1,CASRQGASDTQYF,TGCGCCAGCCGACAGGGGGCCTCCGATACGCAGTATTTT
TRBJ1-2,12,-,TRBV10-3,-,CAISDRARGYTF,TGTGCCATCAGTGACAGGGCTAGAGGCTACACCTTC
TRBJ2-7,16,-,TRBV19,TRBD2,CASSPGLAGAWNEQYF,TGTGCCAGTAGCCCGGGACTAGCGGGAGCTTGGAACGAGCAGTACTTC